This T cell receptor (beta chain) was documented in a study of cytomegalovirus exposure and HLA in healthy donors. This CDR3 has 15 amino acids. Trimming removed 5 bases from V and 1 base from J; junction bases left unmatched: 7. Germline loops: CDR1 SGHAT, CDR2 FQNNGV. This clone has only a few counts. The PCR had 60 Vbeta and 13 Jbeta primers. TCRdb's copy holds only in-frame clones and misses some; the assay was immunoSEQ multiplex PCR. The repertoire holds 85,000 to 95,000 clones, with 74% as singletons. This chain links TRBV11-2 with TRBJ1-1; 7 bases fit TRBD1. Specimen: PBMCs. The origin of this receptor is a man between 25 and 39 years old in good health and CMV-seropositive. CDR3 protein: CASSPAGGPNTEAFF. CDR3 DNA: TGTGCCAGCAGCCCGGCAGGGGGTCCGAACACTGAAGCTTTCTTT.